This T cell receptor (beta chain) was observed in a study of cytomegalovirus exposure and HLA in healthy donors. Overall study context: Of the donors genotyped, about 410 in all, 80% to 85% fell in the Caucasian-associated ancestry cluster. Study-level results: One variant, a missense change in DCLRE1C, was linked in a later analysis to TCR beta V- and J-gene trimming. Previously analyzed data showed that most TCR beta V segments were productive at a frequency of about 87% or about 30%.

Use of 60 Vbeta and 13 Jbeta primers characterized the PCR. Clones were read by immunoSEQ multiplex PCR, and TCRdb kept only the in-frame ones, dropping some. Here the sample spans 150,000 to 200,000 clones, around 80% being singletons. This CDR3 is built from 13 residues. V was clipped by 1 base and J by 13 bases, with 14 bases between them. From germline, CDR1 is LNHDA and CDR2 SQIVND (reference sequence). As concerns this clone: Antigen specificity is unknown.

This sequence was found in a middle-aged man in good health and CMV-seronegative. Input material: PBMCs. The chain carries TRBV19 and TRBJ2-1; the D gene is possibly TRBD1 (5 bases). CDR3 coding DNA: TGTGCCAGTAGTATAGCGAGAGACAGAGTACAGTTCTTC. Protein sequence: CASSIARDRVQFF.